The source of this TCR beta chain is a study of cytomegalovirus exposure and HLA in healthy donors. The CDR3 consists of 11 residues. CDR1 and CDR2 (germline): GTSNPN, SVGIG (reference sequence). Trimming took 8 bases from V and 2 from J, leaving 7 bases between them. Libraries were prepared by immunoSEQ multiplex PCR; TCRdb keeps only in-frame clonotypes and omits some of them. The table includes tens of thousands of clones, about 95% detected once. As to this clone: Its antigen is currently unknown.

Study-wide results and caveats: The study labeled 180 or so TCR beta chains cytomegalovirus-associated. Reported results showed that the classifier diagnosed cytomegalovirus status with high specificity and sensitivity.

The sequence was collected from a young woman in good health and CMV-seronegative. Material: PBMCs. The chain combines TRBV30 with TRBJ2-1; perhaps TRBD1 as D (5 bases). The CDR3 sequence is CAGRAYNEQFF. The CDR3 DNA follows: TGTGCCGGCAGGGCCTACAATGAGCAGTTCTTC.